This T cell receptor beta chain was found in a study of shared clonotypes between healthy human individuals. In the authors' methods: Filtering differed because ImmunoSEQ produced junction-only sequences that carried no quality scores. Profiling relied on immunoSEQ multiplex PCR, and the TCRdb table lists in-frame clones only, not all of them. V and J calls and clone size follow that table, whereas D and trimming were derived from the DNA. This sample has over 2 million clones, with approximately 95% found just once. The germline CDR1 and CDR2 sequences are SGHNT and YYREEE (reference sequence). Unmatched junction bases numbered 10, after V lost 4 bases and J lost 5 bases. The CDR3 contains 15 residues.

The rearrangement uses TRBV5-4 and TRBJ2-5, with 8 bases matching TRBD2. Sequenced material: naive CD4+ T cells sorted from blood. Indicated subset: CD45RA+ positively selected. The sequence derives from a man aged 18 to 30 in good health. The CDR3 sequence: CASSVGLGVGETQYF. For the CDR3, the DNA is TGTGCCAGCAGCGTGGGACTAGGGGTCGGCGAGACCCAGTACTTC.